The clone carrying this T cell receptor beta chain was observed a few times. Its antigen is unidentified. TCRdb reprocessed the reads via MiXCR and lists one record per CDR3 protein. In the table there are around 630,000 distinct CDR3 sequences, 20% to 25% of which are singletons. This sample stems from a study of T cell repertoires in cytomegalovirus infection. In the study overall: Public TCR beta signatures marked donors with CMV infection and the matching HLA.

The germline V gene encodes CDR1 MNHEY and CDR2 SVGEGT. This CDR3 region has 17 residues. V was clipped by 0 bases and J by 4 bases; unmatched bases: 10. Study-level results: It was HLA-C-restricted CMV-specific TCR beta clonotypes that dominated the response ex vivo. Public TCR beta family frequency separated CMV-and-HLA carriers, including in an independent cohort.

The sequencing sample was made of CD8+ T cells from PBMCs. This chain joins TRBV6-2 or TRBV6-3 and TRBJ1-2; 8 bases are a match to TRBD1. The TCR originated in a human donor in good health (CMV status not recorded). Some clones in this sample may be carry-over from other donors' samples. The chain's CDR3 is CASSYSHQGTGGYGYTF. CDR3 sequence (DNA): TGTGCCAGCAGTTACTCGCACCAAGGGACAGGAGGCTATGGCTACACCTTC.